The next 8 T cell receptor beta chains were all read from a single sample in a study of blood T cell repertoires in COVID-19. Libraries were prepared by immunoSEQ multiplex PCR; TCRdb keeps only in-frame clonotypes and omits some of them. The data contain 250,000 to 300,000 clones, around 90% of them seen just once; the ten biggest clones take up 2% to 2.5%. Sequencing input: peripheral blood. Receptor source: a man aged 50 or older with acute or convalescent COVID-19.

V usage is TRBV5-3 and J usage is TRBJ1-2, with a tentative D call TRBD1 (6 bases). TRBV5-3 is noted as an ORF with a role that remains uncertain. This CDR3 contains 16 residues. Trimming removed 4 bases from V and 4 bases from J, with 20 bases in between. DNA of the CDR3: TGTGCCAGAAGCCCACATAACCGGGACAAACGCTATGGCTACACCTTC. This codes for CARSPHNRDKRYGYTF.

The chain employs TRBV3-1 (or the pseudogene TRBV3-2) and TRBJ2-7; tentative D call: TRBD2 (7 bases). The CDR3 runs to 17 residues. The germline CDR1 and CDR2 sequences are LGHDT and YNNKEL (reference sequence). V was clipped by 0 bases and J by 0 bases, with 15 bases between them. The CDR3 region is CASSQDRGGSISYEQYF. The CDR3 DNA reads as TGTGCCAGCAGCCAAGATAGGGGGGGTTCAATCTCCTACGAGCAGTACTTC.

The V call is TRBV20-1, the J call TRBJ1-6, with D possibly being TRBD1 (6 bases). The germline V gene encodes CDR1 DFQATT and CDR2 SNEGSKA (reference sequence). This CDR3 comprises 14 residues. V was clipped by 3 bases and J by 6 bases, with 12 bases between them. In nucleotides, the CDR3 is TGCAGTGCTAGTTCGGGACACCCTAATTCACCCCTCCACTTT. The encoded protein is CSASSGHPNSPLHF.

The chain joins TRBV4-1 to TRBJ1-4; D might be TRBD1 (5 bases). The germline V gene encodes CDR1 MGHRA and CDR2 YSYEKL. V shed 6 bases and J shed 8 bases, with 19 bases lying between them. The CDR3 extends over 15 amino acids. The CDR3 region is CASSIRDGGREKLFF. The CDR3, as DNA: TGCGCCAGCAGTATCCGGGACGGGGGACGGGAAAAACTGTTTTTT.

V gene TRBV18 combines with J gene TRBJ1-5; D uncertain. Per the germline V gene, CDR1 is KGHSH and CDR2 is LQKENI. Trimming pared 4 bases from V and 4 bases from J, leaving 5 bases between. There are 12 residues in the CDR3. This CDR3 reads CASSLPNQPQHF. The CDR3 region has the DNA TGTGCCAGCTCACTTCCGAATCAGCCCCAGCATTTT.

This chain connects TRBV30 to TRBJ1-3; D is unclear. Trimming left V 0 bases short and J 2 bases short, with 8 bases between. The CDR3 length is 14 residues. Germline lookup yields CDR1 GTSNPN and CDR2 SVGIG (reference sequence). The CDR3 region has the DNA TGTGCCTGGAGTGTTCCGACTCCTGGAAACACCATATATTTT. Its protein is CAWSVPTPGNTIYF.

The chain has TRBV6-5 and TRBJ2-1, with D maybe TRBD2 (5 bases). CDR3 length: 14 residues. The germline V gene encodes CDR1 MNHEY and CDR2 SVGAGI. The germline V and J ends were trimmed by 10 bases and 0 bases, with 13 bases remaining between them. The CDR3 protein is CATRRGSSYNEQFF. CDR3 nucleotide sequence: TGTGCCACCCGACGGGGTTCCTCCTACAATGAGCAGTTCTTC.

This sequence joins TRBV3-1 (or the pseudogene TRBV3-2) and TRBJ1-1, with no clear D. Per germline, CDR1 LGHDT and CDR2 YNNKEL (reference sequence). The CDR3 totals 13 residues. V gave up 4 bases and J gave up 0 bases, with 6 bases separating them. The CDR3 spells CASSRQMNTEAFF. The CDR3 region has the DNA TGTGCCAGCAGCCGGCAGATGAACACTGAAGCTTTCTTT.